The clone carrying this T cell receptor beta chain came up a few times. This CDR3 has 15 residues. Germline assignment: CDR1 SGHKS and CDR2 YYEKEE (reference sequence). Trimming stripped 0 bases from V and 3 bases from J, with 13 bases between. This sample stems from a study of OX40 agonist ivuxolimab in advanced cancers. The method was immunoSEQ multiplex PCR; TCRdb's version includes in-frame clones alone and lacks a portion of them. The sample lists 90,000 or so clones, roughly nine tenths occurring once. This material consisted of CD4+ or CD8+ T cells sorted from blood, taken in a trial of the OX40 agonist ivuxolimab. The V call is TRBV5-5, the J call TRBJ2-7, with D tentatively TRBD2 (6 bases). The sequence was obtained from an adult with an advanced solid tumor such as melanoma, head and neck, liver or kidney cancer. CDR3 sequence: CASSLEDKRVYEQYF. DNA for the CDR3: TGTGCCAGCAGCTTGGAGGACAAGCGGGTCTACGAGCAGTACTTC.